The 30 T cell receptor beta chains listed next were all sequenced from one sample in a study of control samples from healthy donors and cancer patients. Some clones are missing from TCRdb's copy, which holds only in-frame ones; the method was immunoSEQ multiplex PCR. Of roughly 80,000 clones listed, around nine tenths are singletons. Sample: blood. These receptors were collected from a woman aged 45-59 years in good health.

This sequence joins TRBV4-2 and TRBJ2-3; 12 bases are shared with TRBD2. The CDR3 length is 15 residues. Per germline, CDR1 LGHNA and CDR2 YNFKEQ. J gave up 1 base and V 5 bases, and 1 base lay outside the gene matches. The CDR3 coding sequence is TGTGCCAGCAGCGGACTAGCGGGGCGCACAGATACGCAGTATTTT. It yields the protein CASSGLAGRTDTQYF.

The chain employs TRBV3-1 (or the pseudogene TRBV3-2) and TRBJ1-1; no firm D call. The V gene's germline CDR1 is LGHDT and CDR2 YNNKEL (reference sequence). The CDR3 runs 13 residues. Trimming cost V 5 bases and J 8 bases, with 15 bases left between them. The CDR3 here is CASSKVLEGEAFF. In nucleotides, the CDR3 is TGTGCCAGCAGCAAGGTCTTAGAGGGAGAAGCTTTCTTT.

The chain carries TRBV5-1 and TRBJ1-1, with D possibly being TRBD1 (5 bases). Looked up from germline, CDR1 is SGHRS and CDR2 is YFSETQ. Trimming removed 2 bases from V and 1 base from J, with 15 bases in between. The CDR3 length is 16 residues. CDR3 protein: CASSFFQGLSNTEAFF. In nucleotides, the CDR3 is TGCGCCAGCAGCTTTTTTCAGGGCCTGTCGAACACTGAAGCTTTCTTT. Full variable domain (missing parts from reference TRBV5-1 and TRBJ1-1): KAGVTQTPRYLIKTRGQQVTLSCSPISGHRSVSWYQQTPGQGLQFLFEYFSETQRNKGNFPGRFSGRQFSNSRSEMNVSTLELGDSALYLCASSFFQGLSNTEAFFGQGTRLTVV.

This chain joins TRBV18 and TRBJ2-6; 8 bases match TRBD1. From germline, CDR1 is KGHSH and CDR2 LQKENI. V shed 6 bases, J shed 0 bases, and the junction held 13 bases outside the gene matches. The CDR3 length is 19 residues. CDR3 in DNA: TGTGCCAGCTCGCTCCTCGTAGGGACAGGACCCTCTGGGGCCAACGTCCTGACTTTC. Translation: CASSLLVGTGPSGANVLTF.

This clone was seen only a few times. The chain has TRBV6-6 and TRBJ1-6; D not resolved. CDR3 size: 15 residues. Trimming removed 4 bases from V and 7 bases from J, with 14 bases in between. Germline CDR1 and CDR2: MNHNY and SVGAGI (reference sequence). As DNA, the CDR3 is TGTGCCAGCAGTTCGGGTGGCGTGGGAAATTCACCCCTCCACTTT. Amino acid sequence: CASSSGGVGNSPLHF.

The chain is built from TRBV5-1 and TRBJ1-2; the D is unclear. Germline CDR1 SGHRS, CDR2 YFSETQ. V lost 7 bases and J 2 bases, leaving 21 bases between the germline ends. CDR3 length: 16 residues. CDR3 amino acids: CASRRSGSYSNYGYTF. Here the CDR3 DNA reads TGCGCCAGCCGACGGAGCGGATCTTACTCCAACTATGGCTACACCTTC.

The chain recombines TRBV6-5 with TRBJ1-1; TRBD1 is a possible D gene (5 bases). The CDR3 loop spans 15 amino acids. The V gene lost 4 bases and the J gene lost 4 bases, with 16 bases spanning the gap. The germline V gene has CDR1 MNHEY and CDR2 SVGAGI. The CDR3 spells CASSLSWQGTTEAFF. The CDR3 DNA follows: TGTGCCAGCAGTTTATCGTGGCAGGGTACCACTGAAGCTTTCTTT.

This chain links TRBV2 with TRBJ2-1, with TRBD2 identical over 7 bases. The germline V gene has CDR1 SNHLY and CDR2 FYNNEI. The CDR3 consists of 15 residues. The junction had 5 bases not matched to a gene; V was cut back by 6 bases and J by 0 bases. The CDR3 DNA reads TGTGCCAGCAGGGTTGAGCGGGGCTCCTACAATGAGCAGTTCTTC. Translating it yields CASRVERGSYNEQFF. The full variable domain, with the rest looked up from reference TRBV2 and TRBJ2-1, is EPEVTQTPSHQVTQMGQEVILRCVPISNHLYFYWYRQILGQKVEFLVSFYNNEISEKSEIFDDQFSVERPDGSNFTLKIRSTKLEDSAMYFCASRVERGSYNEQFFGPGTRLTVL.

V gene TRBV2 combines with J gene TRBJ2-3, with D maybe TRBD1 (5 bases). V lost 1 base, J lost 2 bases, and 10 bases lay in between. CDR1 is SNHLY, CDR2 FYNNEI, per germline. There are 15 residues in the CDR3. The CDR3 region is CASSEDRIYTDTQYF. The CDR3 bases are TGTGCCAGCAGTGAAGACAGGATCTACACAGATACGCAGTATTTT.

J is TRBJ2-1 and V is TRBV5-1, with D unresolved. There are 13 residues in the CDR3. Trimming removed 0 bases at V and 10 bases at J, with 11 bases between. Germline V gives CDR1 SGHRS, CDR2 YFSETQ. CDR3 sequence (DNA): TGCGCCAGCAGCTTGGGCCCTTCCGTGGAGCAGTTCTTC. Its translation is CASSLGPSVEQFF.

The J gene is TRBJ1-3, the V gene TRBV6-5; no clear D gene. The ends were cut back, 2 bases at V and 0 bases at J, with 8 bases in the middle. This CDR3 contains 15 residues. The V gene's germline CDR1 is MNHEY and CDR2 SVGAGI. The CDR3 bases are TGTGCCAGCAGTTACGAGGGTTTCTCTGGAAACACCATATATTTT. Translating gives CASSYEGFSGNTIYF.

The rearrangement joins TRBV4-1 to TRBJ1-4; no definite D call. From germline, CDR1 is MGHRA and CDR2 YSYEKL. The CDR3 loop spans 15 amino acids. V was trimmed by 0 bases and J by 0 bases, leaving 5 bases between them. CDR3 DNA: TGCGCCAGCAGCCAAGAGGACGCAACTAATGAAAAACTGTTTTTT. It specifies CASSQEDATNEKLFF.

The chain is built from TRBV6-5 and TRBJ1-2; D unresolved. V lost 6 bases to trimming and J lost 8 bases, with 16 bases between them. In germline, CDR1 is MNHEY, CDR2 SVGAGI. CDR3 length equals 13 residues. Written as DNA, the CDR3 is TGTGCCAGCAGACGGGATCCAAGAGGCGGCTACACCTTC. This translates into CASRRDPRGGYTF.

J is TRBJ2-3 and V is TRBV3-1 (or the pseudogene TRBV3-2), with a weak D call TRBD1 (6 bases). Germline assignment: CDR1 LGHDT and CDR2 YNNKEL (reference sequence). The CDR3 is 16 amino acids. V was shortened by 1 base and J by 5 bases, with 16 bases between the two germline ends. DNA of the CDR3: TGTGCCAGCAGCCAAGTGTCGACAGGTGATGGAGATACGCAGTATTTT. This gives the protein CASSQVSTGDGDTQYF.

This sequence joins TRBV30 and TRBJ1-4; 10 positions match TRBD1. Trimming at V came to 4 bases and at J to 7 bases, leaving 3 bases not matched to a gene. The CDR3 contains 13 residues. The germline V gene encodes CDR1 GTSNPN and CDR2 SVGIG (reference sequence). This chain's CDR3 is CAWKTGGGEKLFF. CDR3 in DNA: TGTGCCTGGAAGACAGGGGGCGGTGAAAAACTGTTTTTT.

The chain is built from TRBV6-5 and TRBJ2-7; TRBD1 aligns across 7 bases. Trimming cost V 6 bases and J 1 base; bases outside gene matches: 9. Germline CDR1 is MNHEY and CDR2 is SVGAGI. This CDR3 contains 15 residues. The chain's CDR3 is CASSRDSPRSYEQYF. For the CDR3, the DNA is TGTGCCAGCAGCCGGGACAGCCCGAGGTCCTACGAGCAGTACTTC.

This clone has just a few counts. The chain couples TRBV5-4 to TRBJ2-3, with 9 bases that match TRBD2. CDR3 size: 16 residues. V was pared by 5 bases and J by 4 bases, with 11 bases of the junction left unmatched. Germline CDR1 and CDR2: SGHNT and YYREEE (reference sequence). CDR3 loop: CASSHSGGRAPDTQYF. CDR3 coding DNA: TGTGCCAGCAGTCATAGCGGGGGAAGGGCCCCAGATACGCAGTATTTT.

V is TRBV6-5 and J is TRBJ2-3, with 10 bases lining up with TRBD2. The CDR3 length is 14 residues. The J segment lost 2 bases and the V segment lost 6 bases, leaving 2 bases of the junction unmatched. CDR1 is MNHEY and CDR2 is SVGAGI in the germline V gene. The CDR3 spells CASRLAGITDTQYF. In nucleotides, the CDR3 is TGTGCCAGCAGACTAGCGGGGATCACAGATACGCAGTATTTT.

V is TRBV5-1 and J is TRBJ1-2; D is unresolved. The CDR3 covers 16 residues. V dropped 3 bases and J dropped 8 bases, with 23 bases sitting between them. Germline V gene lookup returns CDR1 SGHRS and CDR2 YFSETQ. The CDR3 loop is CASSSEGSAGVGGYTF. For the CDR3, the DNA is TGCGCCAGCAGCTCGGAGGGTTCGGCTGGGGTGGGGGGCTACACCTTC.

The chain recombines TRBV11-3 with TRBJ2-1; D may be TRBD1 (6 bases). CDR1 is SGHNT and CDR2 is YENEEA in the germline V gene. Trimming cost V 4 bases and J 0 bases, with 16 bases left between them. The CDR3 totals 17 residues. The CDR3 here is CASSSGTSNSSYNEQFF. The CDR3 DNA reads as TGTGCCAGCAGCTCCGGGACATCTAATAGCTCCTACAATGAGCAGTTCTTC. Combining the CDR3 with reference TRBV11-3 and TRBJ2-1 gives the whole variable domain EAGVVQSPRYKIIEKKQPVAFWCNPISGHNTLYWYLQNLGQGPELLIRYENEEAVDDSQLPKDRFSAERLKGVDSTLKIQPAELGDSAVYLCASSSGTSNSSYNEQFFGPGTRLTVL.

This clone came up once. This sequence joins TRBV6-5 and TRBJ2-1, with D perhaps assigned TRBD1 or TRBD2 (5 bases each). The CDR3 loop spans 14 amino acids. Trimming shortened V by 5 bases and J by 4 bases, and 12 bases separated the two germline ends. The germline gives CDR1 MNHEY, CDR2 SVGAGI. CDR3 DNA: TGTGCCAGCAGTCACGGGGCGGCTTACAATGAGCAGTTCTTC. This encodes CASSHGAAYNEQFF.

V and J are TRBV9 and TRBJ2-7; 7 nucleotides match TRBD2. J lost 1 base, V lost 4 bases, and 2 bases had no gene match. CDR1 is SGDLS and CDR2 is YYNGEE in the germline V gene. The CDR3 extends over 13 amino acids. CDR3 residues: CASSSSGSYEQYF. CDR3 in DNA: TGTGCCAGCAGCTCTAGCGGTTCCTACGAGCAGTACTTC.

The V call is TRBV19, the J call TRBJ2-6; D could derive from TRBD1 or TRBD2 (7 bases each). Per germline, CDR1 LNHDA and CDR2 SQIVND (reference sequence). The CDR3 runs to 17 residues. Trimming pared 7 bases from V and 2 bases from J, leaving 18 bases between. The CDR3: CASTGGESRTGANVLTF. The CDR3 DNA follows: TGTGCCAGTACAGGGGGGGAGAGCCGAACTGGGGCCAACGTCCTGACTTTC. Using reference TRBV19 and TRBJ2-6 for the parts outside the CDR3, the full variable domain is DGGITQSPKYLFRKEGQNVTLSCEQNLNHDAMYWYRQDPGQGLRLIYYSQIVNDFQKGDIAEGYSVSREKKESFPLTVTSAQKNPTAFYLCASTGGESRTGANVLTFGAGSRLTVL.

Relative to its sample, this clone is medium-sized. The V call is TRBV6-4, the J call TRBJ1-2; D remains unclear. Germline lookup yields CDR1 MRHNA and CDR2 SNTAGT. The CDR3 spans 15 residues. Trimming shortened V by 2 bases and J by 8 bases, and 18 bases separated the two germline ends. In nucleotides, the CDR3 is TGTGCCAGCAGTGACACACCCCAGGCTCTGGGCGGCTACACCTTC. It specifies CASSDTPQALGGYTF.

The V gene is TRBV24-1, the J gene TRBJ2-7, with 8 bases fitting TRBD1. Trimming at V came to 3 bases and at J to 4 bases, leaving 7 bases not matched to a gene. The CDR3 has 15 residues. Germline loops: CDR1 KGHDR, CDR2 SFDVKD. The CDR3 is CATSDRTGLPYEQYF. As DNA, the CDR3 is TGTGCCACCAGTGATCGGACAGGGCTCCCTTACGAGCAGTACTTC.

This clone showed up just a few times. The chain combines TRBV9 with TRBJ1-1; 8 positions agree with TRBD1. The germline V gene has CDR1 SGDLS and CDR2 YYNGEE. CDR3 length equals 16 residues. J gave up 1 base and V 0 bases, and 5 bases lay outside the gene matches. The CDR3 region is CASSVGTGIRNTEAFF. The CDR3 DNA is TGTGCCAGCAGCGTAGGGACAGGGATAAGGAACACTGAAGCTTTCTTT.

This chain links TRBV19 with TRBJ1-1; TRBD1 is a possible D gene (5 bases). Trimming shortened V by 5 bases and J by 1 base, and 26 bases separated the two germline ends. The CDR3 has 19 amino acids. Germline V CDR1 and CDR2: LNHDA, SQIVND (reference sequence). CDR3 loop: CASSHYLGGPPAGNTEAFF. The CDR3 DNA reads TGTGCCAGTAGTCACTACCTGGGGGGACCCCCGGCTGGGAACACTGAAGCTTTCTTT.

The chain combines TRBV7-9 with TRBJ1-2; D call uncertain. The CDR3 has 13 residues. The germline V and J ends were trimmed by 3 bases and 6 bases, with 11 bases remaining between them. Looked up from germline, CDR1 is SEHNR and CDR2 is FQNEAQ (reference sequence). In DNA, the CDR3 is TGTGCCAGCAGCTTGGACGCCGTTGATGGCTACACCTTC. Protein product: CASSLDAVDGYTF. Combining the CDR3 with reference TRBV7-9 and TRBJ1-2 gives the whole variable domain DTGVSQNPRHKITKRGQNVTFRCDPISEHNRLYWYRQTLGQGPEFLTYFQNEAQLEKSRLLSDRFSAERPKGSFSTLEIQRTEQGDSAMYLCASSLDAVDGYTFGSGTRLTVV.

In its sample, this clone was seen once. V gene TRBV30 combines with J gene TRBJ2-7; D might be TRBD2 (7 bases). Between the trimmed V and J ends, which lost 4 bases and 0 bases, there was a span of 16 bases. The germline CDR1 and CDR2 sequences are GTSNPN and SVGIG (reference sequence). CDR3 length: 15 residues. DNA for the CDR3: TGTGCCTGGACTCCCGCGGGGGCCACCTCCTACGAGCAGTACTTC. Translating it yields CAWTPAGATSYEQYF.

The CDR3 spells CASSLQGRPYGYTF. DNA for the CDR3: TGTGCCAGCAGCTTACAGGGAAGACCCTATGGCTACACCTTC. The V call is TRBV7-2, the J call TRBJ1-2; D possibly corresponds to TRBD1 (5 bases). Trimming took off 2 bases at V and 4 bases at J, with 11 bases between the two ends. This CDR3 comprises 14 residues. Germline CDR1 is SGHTA and CDR2 is FQGNSA.